A single sample is the source of the 14 T cell receptor beta chains below, sequenced in a study of blood T cell repertoires in COVID-19. Profiled with immunoSEQ multiplex PCR; TCRdb holds only in-frame clones, not every one. This sample has about 360,000 clones, with roughly 90% found just once. The sequencing input was PBMCs or T cells enriched from blood (not recorded which). These receptors were obtained from a middle-aged woman with acute COVID-19.

This clone has a single count. The chain links TRBV7-2 to TRBJ2-7, with a weak D call TRBD1 (6 bases). The V gene lost 1 base and the J gene lost 3 bases, with 13 bases spanning the gap. Germline values: CDR1 SGHTA, CDR2 FQGNSA. The CDR3 runs to 15 residues. The CDR3 protein is CASSLDPGHRYEQYF. CDR3 DNA: TGTGCCAGCAGCTTAGACCCGGGACACCGCTACGAGCAGTACTTC.

CDR3 sequence: CASSAGESIQYF. CDR3 DNA: TGCGCCAGCAGTGCAGGGGAGAGCATTCAGTACTTC. The genes are TRBV10-2 and TRBJ2-4, with D possibly matching TRBD1 (6 bases). This CDR3 is 12 amino acids long. In germline, CDR1 is WSHSY, CDR2 SAAADI. Trimming removed 4 bases from V and 9 bases from J, with 10 bases in between.

The chain uses TRBV29-1 and TRBJ1-2; the D gene is possibly TRBD1 (6 bases). The V and J ends lost 4 bases and 4 bases respectively, with 19 bases between them. The germline CDR1 and CDR2 sequences are SQVTM and ANQGSEA. This CDR3 region has 15 residues. Written as DNA, the CDR3 is TGCAGCGTTGGGCAGGGGCAGGGCGCGGGCTATGGCTACACCTTC. This translates into CSVGQGQGAGYGYTF.

V gene TRBV5-1 combines with J gene TRBJ2-5; 12 nucleotides line up with TRBD2. V shed 2 bases and J 10 bases; nucleotides not matched to a gene: 3. The germline gives CDR1 SGHRS, CDR2 YFSETQ. This CDR3 is 13 amino acids long. CDR3 amino acids: CASSLRLAGDQYF. CDR3 DNA sequence: TGCGCCAGCAGCTTAAGACTAGCGGGGGACCAGTACTTC.

CDR3 DNA sequence: TGTGCCAGCAGCTTATTTGCTCAGGCCACAGATACGCAGTATTTT. As protein: CASSLFAQATDTQYF. The rearrangement uses TRBV7-2 and TRBJ2-3; no clear D. CDR1 and CDR2 (germline): SGHTA, FQGNSA. The CDR3 has 15 amino acids. V was clipped by 2 bases and J by 2 bases, with 11 bases between them.

This clone has just a few counts. The genes are TRBV5-4 and TRBJ2-7; D perhaps matches TRBD1 (6 bases). Germline V gives CDR1 SGHNT, CDR2 YYREEE (reference sequence). The CDR3 is made up of 13 amino acids. Trimming stripped 4 bases from V and 5 bases from J, with 13 bases between. The CDR3 spells CASSPVGGDEQYF. The CDR3 DNA follows: TGTGCCAGCAGCCCGGTAGGGGGTGACGAGCAGTACTTC.

The rearrangement links TRBV28 to TRBJ2-7; D remains unclear. This CDR3 has 14 amino acids. Trimming left V 8 bases short and J 1 base short, with 15 bases between. CDR1 and CDR2 (germline): MDHEN, SYDVKM. The CDR3 here is CASGLSIHSYEQYF. CDR3 sequence (DNA): TGTGCCAGCGGTCTTAGCATCCATTCCTACGAGCAGTACTTC.

This clone was picked up one time. This chain uses TRBV4-2 with TRBJ2-3, with 8 bases that match TRBD2. Trimming removed 1 base from V and 12 bases from J; junction bases left unmatched: 6. CDR1 and CDR2 from the germline V gene are LGHNA and YNFKEQ. The CDR3 contains 13 residues. The CDR3 DNA follows: TGTGCCAGCAGCCAAGTACGAGCGGGGGCCCAGTATTTT. Residues: CASSQVRAGAQYF.

The chain couples TRBV2 to TRBJ1-2; the D gene is possibly TRBD1 (6 bases). This CDR3 region has 14 residues. Germline V gene data show CDR1 as SNHLY and CDR2 as FYNNEI. V lost 8 bases, J lost 3 bases, and 16 bases lay in between. CDR3 nucleotide sequence: TGTGCCAGCTCCTCGACAGGTCGCTACTATGGCTACACCTTC. It is translated as CASSSTGRYYGYTF.

The gene calls are TRBV19 and TRBJ1-5; TRBD1 agrees at 7 bases. This CDR3 is 15 amino acids long. Per germline, CDR1 LNHDA and CDR2 SQIVND (reference sequence). With V trimmed by 3 bases and J by 0 bases, 2 bases remained unmatched. CDR3 DNA sequence: TGTGCCAGTAGTATCGGACAGGATAGCAATCAGCCCCAGCATTTT. It encodes CASSIGQDSNQPQHF.

CDR3 in DNA: TGTGCCAGCAGCCAAGCAGGGGCCCCAGCGGGGGGTCAAGAGACCCAGTACTTC. This sequence encodes CASSQAGAPAGGQETQYF. The chain uses TRBV3-1 (or the pseudogene TRBV3-2) and TRBJ2-5; 9 bases map to TRBD2. The CDR3 is made up of 18 amino acids. J was trimmed by 2 bases and V by 1 base; bases with no gene match: 11. From germline, CDR1 is LGHDT and CDR2 YNNKEL (reference sequence).

V is TRBV6-1 and J is TRBJ1-1; tentatively, D is TRBD1 (5 bases). The V and J ends lost 2 bases and 8 bases respectively, with 9 bases between them. The CDR3 spans 12 residues. The germline V gene encodes CDR1 MNHNS and CDR2 SASEGT. The CDR3 region has the DNA TGTGCCAGCAGTGAATGGGGGGGGGAAGCTTTCTTT. It translates to CASSEWGGEAFF.

This chain joins TRBV27 and TRBJ2-3, with TRBD2 matching 14 bases. Germline CDR1 MNHEY, CDR2 SMNVEV (reference sequence). The CDR3 is 19 residues long. V lost 1 base to trimming and J lost 2 bases; unmatched junction nucleotides: 8. The CDR3 DNA sequence: TGTGCCAGCAGTTTATATTCTGGACTAGCGGGGGGAAACACAGATACGCAGTATTTT. This translates into CASSLYSGLAGGNTDTQYF.

The chain links TRBV11-2 to TRBJ2-7, with 7 bases matching TRBD1. J lost 5 bases, V lost 4 bases, and 8 bases had no gene match. The CDR3 consists of 14 residues. CDR1 is SGHAT and CDR2 is FQNNGV in the germline V gene. The CDR3: CASSSPRDRDEQYF. The CDR3 region has the DNA TGTGCCAGCAGCTCCCCCCGAGACAGGGACGAGCAGTACTTC.